Reported below is one T cell receptor beta chain. Its target is not known. Template switching by 5'RACE produced TCR cDNA, adding a universal primer site and UMIs. TCRdb re-analysed the 5' RACE reads in MiXCR, keeping a single row per CDR3 protein. The table has about 73,000 distinct CDR3 sequences, approximately 8% seen once. The sample belongs to a study of T cells after yellow fever vaccination. Turning to the study itself: Preparation of fractions with low cell numbers was performed using SMART-Seq v4 Ultra Low Input. Overall study findings and caveats: Once the booster was given, most primary-vaccination clones reappeared, at just under 98% for CD4 and over 85% for CD8.

CDR3 length equals 13 residues. Trimming cost V 4 bases and J 3 bases, with 13 bases left between them. Germline CDR1 and CDR2: DFQATT and SNEGSKA (reference sequence). This rearrangement joins TRBV20-1 to TRBJ2-7, with a tentative D call TRBD1 (5 bases). The sample here was CD8+ T cells sorted from PBMCs, taken on the day of the yellow fever booster vaccination. The clonotype was recovered from a man younger than 45 who received the YFV17D yellow fever vaccine. The CDR3 DNA follows: TGCAGTGCTATAACCCTCGACAGCTACGAGCAGTACTTC. The encoded protein is CSAITLDSYEQYF.